Following are 3 T cell receptor beta chains from one sample sequenced in a study of T-cell memory formation after mild COVID-19. TCRdb called the 5' RACE reads again in MiXCR, with one record for every CDR3 protein. The profile shows over 50,000 distinct CDR3 sequences, 9.3% of them singletons. Specimen: PBMCs or a T cell subset sorted from them (not recorded which). Every receptor here comes from an adult woman who had mild COVID-19 (a few samples of this study predate the infection). Cell type and time point are not known.

There are a few counts of this clonotype. The CDR3 is CASSLVGGRETQYF. The CDR3 DNA follows: TGCGCCAGCAGCTTGGTCGGGGGCCGAGAGACCCAGTACTTC. The chain has TRBV5-1 and TRBJ2-5; the D gene could be TRBD1 or TRBD2 (6 bases each). Germline lookup yields CDR1 SGHRS and CDR2 YFSETQ. The CDR3 is 14 residues long. Trimming took off 0 bases at V and 4 bases at J, with 10 bases between the two ends.

This chain connects TRBV5-6 to TRBJ1-2; TRBD1 is a possible D gene (5 bases). Germline V gene lookup returns CDR1 SGHDT and CDR2 YYEEEE. The V end was cut by 0 bases, the J end by 4 bases, with 16 bases between. The CDR3 has 16 residues. The CDR3 reads CASSLGALGARYGYTF. The CDR3 DNA is TGTGCCAGCAGCTTGGGTGCCCTTGGGGCGCGCTATGGCTACACCTTC.

This clonotype appeared a few times. J is TRBJ2-2 and V is TRBV11-2; D ambiguous. Between the trimmed V and J ends, which lost 2 bases and 7 bases, there was a span of 17 bases. The CDR3 length is 16 residues. Looked up from germline, CDR1 is SGHAT and CDR2 is FQNNGV. CDR3 sequence (DNA): TGTGCCAGCAGCTTACGCTCCAGCCTCGGTCACGGGGAGCTGTTTTTT. Amino acids: CASSLRSSLGHGELFF.